Shown below are 12 T cell receptor beta chains from a single sample sequenced in a study of T cell responses to AZD1222 COVID-19 vaccine. The method was immunoSEQ multiplex PCR; TCRdb's version includes in-frame clones alone and lacks a portion of them. The top ten hold roughly 10% of the sample, which has 200,000 or so clones, about 94% seen once. The sample was peripheral blood, taken on day 0 of AZD1222 vaccination. The source is an adult in good health.

This rearrangement joins TRBV10-1 to TRBJ2-7, with D hard to call. V lost 3 bases and J lost 0, with 15 bases in between. The CDR3 loop spans 16 amino acids. Looked up from germline, CDR1 is WNHNN and CDR2 is SYGVQD (reference sequence). The CDR3 region has the DNA TGCGCCAGCAGTGAAGGGCTAGTCGGCGACTCCTACGAGCAGTACTTC. Its translation: CASSEGLVGDSYEQYF.

The chain carries TRBV5-1 and TRBJ2-5, with 8 bases identical to TRBD1. Trimming removed 0 bases from V and 2 bases from J; junction bases left unmatched: 9. Germline V gives CDR1 SGHRS, CDR2 YFSETQ. This CDR3 region has 17 residues. CDR3 amino acids: CASSLGGAGGPQETQYF. CDR3 nucleotide sequence: TGCGCCAGCAGCTTGGGTGGGGCAGGGGGCCCGCAAGAGACCCAGTACTTC.

The table lists this clone with a count of one. The chain couples TRBV9 to TRBJ2-4; a weak D match, TRBD1 (5 bases). The CDR3 totals 15 residues. Germline lookup yields CDR1 SGDLS and CDR2 YYNGEE. Trimming took off 3 bases at V and 7 bases at J, with 17 bases between the two ends. DNA of the CDR3: TGTGCCAGCAGCGAACGAACAGGCGCCCCTAACATTCAGTACTTC. It codes for CASSERTGAPNIQYF.

The gene calls are TRBV7-9 and TRBJ2-3; D remains ambiguous. The CDR3 is 14 residues long. Per germline, CDR1 SEHNR and CDR2 FQNEAQ (reference sequence). The germline V and J ends were trimmed by 1 base and 4 bases, with 9 bases remaining between them. The CDR3 nucleotides are TGTGCCAGCAGCTTAGAAGGATTCTCAGATACGCAGTATTTT. This gives the protein CASSLEGFSDTQYF.

The rearrangement uses TRBV29-1 and TRBJ2-2, with D perhaps matching TRBD1 (6 bases). The CDR3 is 13 residues long. Germline assignment: CDR1 SQVTM and CDR2 ANQGSEA. Trimming took off 4 bases at V and 4 bases at J, with 10 bases between the two ends. CDR3 loop: CSVALQGTGELFF. CDR3 sequence (DNA): TGCAGCGTTGCGCTACAGGGCACCGGGGAGCTGTTTTTT.

The rearrangement uses TRBV18 and TRBJ1-2, with 12 bases identical to TRBD1. Germline trimming cut 4 bases from V and 8 bases from J; bases unmatched to any gene: 14. The germline V gene encodes CDR1 KGHSH and CDR2 LQKENI. This CDR3 has 17 residues. The CDR3 region has the DNA TGTGCCAGCTCACTTGACGCCGGGACAGGGGGCGCGAGGGGCTACACCTTC. Protein product: CASSLDAGTGGARGYTF.

This rearrangement joins TRBV7-9 to TRBJ2-7; D possibly corresponds to TRBD1 (6 bases). Trimming pared 5 bases from V and 4 bases from J, leaving 12 bases between. Germline V lookup: CDR1 SEHNR, CDR2 FQNEAQ (reference sequence). This CDR3 is built from 13 residues. Here the CDR3 reads CASSPGVGYEQYF. In DNA, the CDR3 is TGTGCCAGCAGCCCAGGGGTAGGTTACGAGCAGTACTTC.

This chain joins TRBV6-6 and TRBJ1-1; D not certain. Trimming removed 7 bases at V and 7 bases at J, with 7 bases between. Germline lookup yields CDR1 MNHNY and CDR2 SVGAGI (reference sequence). The CDR3 runs to 10 residues. CDR3 DNA sequence: TGTGCCAGCATGGGTGGTGAAGCTTTCTTT. This codes for CASMGGEAFF.

This clone was counted once. The chain recombines TRBV27 with TRBJ1-1; D remains unclear. Trimming cost V 5 bases and J 1 base, with 17 bases left between them. The CDR3 consists of 16 residues. CDR1 and CDR2 (germline): MNHEY, SMNVEV (reference sequence). CDR3 in amino acids: CASSPPAGLKNTEAFF. The CDR3 DNA follows: TGTGCCAGCAGTCCCCCAGCCGGGCTGAAGAACACTGAAGCTTTCTTT.

This rearrangement joins TRBV3-1 (or the pseudogene TRBV3-2) to TRBJ2-2; perhaps TRBD1 as D (5 bases). The CDR3 extends over 14 amino acids. Germline V gene data show CDR1 as LGHDT and CDR2 as YNNKEL (reference sequence). Trimming stripped 6 bases from V and 1 base from J, with 9 bases between. The DNA for the CDR3 is TGTGCCAGCAGGCCAGGGTTGAACACCGGGGAGCTGTTTTTT. Translation: CASRPGLNTGELFF.

This chain uses TRBV19 with TRBJ2-7; no clear D. V dropped 4 bases and J dropped 3 bases, with 4 bases sitting between them. This CDR3 is 11 amino acids long. Germline CDR1 and CDR2: LNHDA and SQIVND (reference sequence). The CDR3 loop is CASSRGYEQYF. The CDR3 bases are TGTGCCAGTAGTAGGGGCTACGAGCAGTACTTC.

The V gene is TRBV5-4, the J gene TRBJ1-2; 10 bases fit TRBD1. The CDR3 covers 15 residues. Germline lookup yields CDR1 SGHNT and CDR2 YYREEE (reference sequence). The V and J ends lost 3 bases and 4 bases, in that order; junction bases with no gene match: 6. Written as DNA, the CDR3 is TGTGCCAGCAGCTCAGACAGGGGGCGCGGCTATGGCTACACCTTC. Translating it yields CASSSDRGRGYGYTF.